The next 23 T cell receptor beta chains were all read from a single sample in a study of blood T cell repertoires in COVID-19. Clones were sequenced by immunoSEQ multiplex PCR, and TCRdb holds only the in-frame ones, with some missing. This table has about 130,000 clones, approximately 84% appearing once. Sequenced material: peripheral blood. The receptors were gathered from a human donor in a cohort sampled during active COVID-19.

The sample holds one count of this clone. The chain uses TRBV12-5 and TRBJ2-5, with D perhaps matching TRBD2 (5 bases). This CDR3 is 13 amino acids long. V lost 9 bases and J 4 bases, leaving 15 bases between the germline ends. CDR1 LGHNT and CDR2 FRNRAP come from the germline V gene. The chain's CDR3 is CASYASGGETQYF. In DNA form, the CDR3 reads TGTGCTAGCTACGCCAGCGGAGGAGAGACCCAGTACTTC.

The chain employs TRBV21-1 and TRBJ1-5. TRBV21-1 is tagged as a pseudogene. The length of the CDR3 is 15 residues. In nucleotides, the CDR3 is TGTGCCAGCAGCAAAGGAGGGCGGTACAATCAGCCCCAGCATTTT. Translating gives CASSKGGRYNQPQHF.

The chain joins TRBV19 to TRBJ1-6; no clear D gene. This CDR3 region has 12 residues. V was clipped by 5 bases and J by 11 bases, with 10 bases between them. The germline CDR1 and CDR2 sequences are LNHDA and SQIVND (reference sequence). The CDR3 DNA is TGTGCCAGTAGTGACGGGTGGCCACCCCTCCACTTT. It translates to CASSDGWPPLHF.

This chain connects TRBV5-4 to TRBJ2-5; 13 positions match TRBD2. Germline V gene sequence: CDR1 SGHNT, CDR2 YYREEE (reference sequence). The CDR3 totals 16 residues. V lost 1 base and J lost 5; bases outside the gene matches: 5. CDR3 in DNA: TGTGCCAGCAGCTTGAGACTAGCGGGGGGAGGGGAGACCCAGTACTTC. This sequence encodes CASSLRLAGGGETQYF.

The V and J genes are TRBV7-9 and TRBJ1-1; maybe TRBD1 (6 bases). The V gene's germline CDR1 is SEHNR and CDR2 FQNEAQ (reference sequence). The length of the CDR3 is 12 residues. With 1 base removed from V and 8 bases from J, the gap between germline ends came to 8 bases. The CDR3 region has the DNA TGTGCCAGCAGCTTAGACAGGGAAGAAGCTTTCTTT. Its protein is CASSLDREEAFF.

This chain uses TRBV5-8 with TRBJ1-2; tentative D call: TRBD1 (5 bases). The CDR3 consists of 14 residues. Germline lookup yields CDR1 SGHTS and CDR2 YDEGEE. The ends were cut back, 2 bases at V and 3 bases at J, with 11 bases in the middle. Here the CDR3 reads CASSFVQGHYGYTF. CDR3 sequence (DNA): TGTGCCAGCAGCTTCGTTCAGGGCCACTATGGCTACACCTTC.

This clone was seen a handful of times. The chain has TRBV7-8 and TRBJ1-1; D may be TRBD1 (6 bases). The length of the CDR3 is 15 residues. Trimming stripped 5 bases from V and 2 bases from J, with 15 bases between. In germline, CDR1 is SGHVS, CDR2 FQNEAQ. The CDR3 DNA is TGTGCCAGCAGCACCCGACAGGATCTTAACACTGAAGCTTTCTTT. Its protein product is CASSTRQDLNTEAFF.

The gene calls are TRBV3-1 (or the pseudogene TRBV3-2) and TRBJ2-1; a possible D gene is TRBD1 (5 bases). The CDR3 runs to 15 residues. The ends were cut back, 0 bases at V and 4 bases at J, with 10 bases in the middle. The germline V gene encodes CDR1 LGHDT and CDR2 YNNKEL (reference sequence). CDR3 DNA: TGTGCCAGCAGCCAAGATGAGACAGCTTACAATGAGCAGTTCTTC. Its translation is CASSQDETAYNEQFF.

V usage is TRBV7-9 and J usage is TRBJ1-2; 10 positions match TRBD1. Germline trimming cut 4 bases from V and 6 bases from J; bases unmatched to any gene: 5. This CDR3 region has 14 residues. In germline, CDR1 is SEHNR, CDR2 FQNEAQ (reference sequence). CDR3 sequence: CASSSPGTGDGYTF. CDR3 DNA sequence: TGTGCCAGCAGCTCGCCCGGGACAGGGGATGGCTACACCTTC.

This clone was seen just once. The CDR3 sequence is CASTLRPAGGNTEAFF. The CDR3 DNA is TGCGCCAGCACCCTCCGCCCGGCAGGGGGAAACACTGAAGCTTTCTTT. The chain has TRBV5-1 and TRBJ1-1; 7 nucleotides agree with TRBD1. The CDR3 spans 16 residues. Germline CDR1 reads SGHRS; CDR2 reads YFSETQ. After removal of 6 bases from V and 2 bases from J, the junction contained 13 bases not matched to a gene.

About this clone: The sample contains more than one DNA sequence encoding this CDR3. The gene calls are TRBV2 and TRBJ2-7; D may be TRBD1 (5 bases). The CDR3 is 12 amino acids. CDR1 is SNHLY, CDR2 FYNNEI, per germline. The V and J ends lost 6 bases and 1 base respectively, with 7 bases between them. In DNA form, the CDR3 reads TGTGCCAGCAGGACAGATTCCTACGAGCAGTACTTC. It translates to CASRTDSYEQYF.

This clone was found a few times. The genes are TRBV3-1 (or the pseudogene TRBV3-2) and TRBJ1-6, with a possible D match to TRBD1 (5 bases). This CDR3 has 19 residues. Germline CDR1 LGHDT, CDR2 YNNKEL (reference sequence). The ends were cut back, 0 bases at V and 7 bases at J, with 22 bases in the middle. CDR3 residues: CASSQDEGRGGLRNSPLHF. In DNA, the CDR3 is TGTGCCAGCAGCCAAGATGAAGGCCGCGGGGGGTTAAGAAATTCACCCCTCCACTTT.

The chain joins TRBV19 to TRBJ1-1; possibly TRBD1 for D (6 bases). Germline lookup yields CDR1 LNHDA and CDR2 SQIVND (reference sequence). V was cut by 1 base and J by 3 bases, with 9 bases left in between. The CDR3 sequence is 14 residues long. The DNA for the CDR3 is TGTGCCAGTAGTATAGTCGAGGGGGACACTGAAGCTTTCTTT. Protein product: CASSIVEGDTEAFF.

The gene calls are TRBV9 and TRBJ1-3, with 7 bases that match TRBD1. J lost 2 bases, V lost 3 bases, and 8 bases had no gene match. Germline CDR1 SGDLS, CDR2 YYNGEE. The CDR3 totals 16 residues. This CDR3 reads CASSALMTGTGNTIYF. The DNA for the CDR3 is TGTGCCAGCAGCGCACTGATGACAGGGACTGGAAACACCATATATTTT.

This clone was recorded only once. Other nucleotide sequences in the sample specify the same CDR3. The rearrangement links TRBV3-1 (or the pseudogene TRBV3-2) to TRBJ2-3; no definite D call. The V end lost 4 bases, the J end lost 3 bases, and 5 bases lay between the germline ends. This CDR3 spans 12 amino acids. The V gene's germline CDR1 is LGHDT and CDR2 YNNKEL (reference sequence). The CDR3 loop reads CASSRGTDTQYF. CDR3 DNA: TGTGCCAGCAGCCGAGGAACAGATACGCAGTATTTT.

V gene TRBV4-1 combines with J gene TRBJ2-7; TRBD2 is a possible D gene (5 bases). V dropped 0 bases and J dropped 0 bases, with 9 bases sitting between them. There are 15 residues in the CDR3. Germline V gene lookup returns CDR1 MGHRA and CDR2 YSYEKL. For the CDR3, the DNA is TGCGCCAGCAGCCAAGATACGGCGGGCTCCTACGAGCAGTACTTC. The encoded protein is CASSQDTAGSYEQYF.

The rearrangement joins TRBV30 to TRBJ1-2, with TRBD1 identical over 9 bases. This CDR3 contains 15 residues. From germline, CDR1 is GTSNPN and CDR2 SVGIG (reference sequence). V dropped 0 bases and J dropped 7; count of bases not matched to a gene: 9. The CDR3 coding sequence is TGTGCCTGGAGTGTAATGGGACAGGGTCGAGGTGGCTACACCTTC. This gives the protein CAWSVMGQGRGGYTF. Full variable domain (remainder filled in from reference TRBV30 and TRBJ1-2): SQTIHQWPATLVQPVGSPLSLECTVEGTSNPNLYWYRQAAGRGLQLLFYSVGIGQISSEVPQNLSASRPQDRQFILSSKKLLLSDSGFYLCAWSVMGQGRGGYTFGSGTRLTVV.

The chain carries TRBV6-5 and TRBJ2-2, with unresolved D. Trimming cost V 5 bases and J 4 bases, with 8 bases left between them. The germline V gene encodes CDR1 MNHEY and CDR2 SVGAGI. The CDR3 is 13 residues long. CDR3 sequence reads: CASSQEFTGELFF. As DNA, the CDR3 is TGTGCCAGCAGTCAGGAATTCACCGGGGAGCTGTTTTTT.

V usage is TRBV3-1 (or the pseudogene TRBV3-2) and J usage is TRBJ2-7; TRBD1 matches at 10 bases. There are 15 residues in the CDR3. The junction had 6 bases not matched to a gene; V was cut back by 4 bases and J by 3 bases. The germline V gene encodes CDR1 LGHDT and CDR2 YNNKEL (reference sequence). CDR3 sequence (DNA): TGTGCCAGCAGCCGATCCAGGACAGGGGGCTACGAGCAGTACTTC. Its translation is CASSRSRTGGYEQYF.

This clone was seen only once. The chain employs TRBV6-5 and TRBJ1-6, with a tentative D call TRBD1 (6 bases). CDR3 length equals 16 residues. V lost 4 bases, J lost 5 bases, and 15 bases lay in between. Germline lookup yields CDR1 MNHEY and CDR2 SVGAGI. CDR3 DNA sequence: TGTGCCAGCAGTTTCACAGGGATGAAGAATAATTCACCCCTCCACTTT. Its protein product is CASSFTGMKNNSPLHF.

The chain recombines TRBV10-3 with TRBJ1-1; D gene uncertain. This CDR3 spans 16 amino acids. CDR1 is ENHRY, CDR2 SYGVKD, per germline. Trimming pared 0 bases from V and 1 base from J, leaving 12 bases between. The CDR3 DNA follows: TGTGCCATCAGTGAGTCTACGGGAGAAACGAACACTGAAGCTTTCTTT. Amino acid sequence: CAISESTGETNTEAFF.

This chain links TRBV28 with TRBJ2-5; a possible D gene is TRBD2 (5 bases). V lost 5 bases to trimming and J lost 5 bases, with 12 bases between them. Looked up from germline, CDR1 is MDHEN and CDR2 is SYDVKM. The CDR3 contains 13 residues. The CDR3: CASSRPGKETQYF. The CDR3 DNA follows: TGTGCCAGCAGTCGACCGGGGAAGGAGACCCAGTACTTC.

The chain recombines TRBV15 with TRBJ2-7; 12 bases align to TRBD1. V lost 0 bases, J lost 4 bases, and 4 bases stayed unmatched. The CDR3 contains 16 residues. Germline V lookup: CDR1 LNHNV, CDR2 YYDKDF (reference sequence). The CDR3 is CATSRDGTGGRYEQYF. CDR3 nucleotide sequence: TGTGCCACCAGCAGAGATGGGACAGGGGGCAGATACGAGCAGTACTTC.